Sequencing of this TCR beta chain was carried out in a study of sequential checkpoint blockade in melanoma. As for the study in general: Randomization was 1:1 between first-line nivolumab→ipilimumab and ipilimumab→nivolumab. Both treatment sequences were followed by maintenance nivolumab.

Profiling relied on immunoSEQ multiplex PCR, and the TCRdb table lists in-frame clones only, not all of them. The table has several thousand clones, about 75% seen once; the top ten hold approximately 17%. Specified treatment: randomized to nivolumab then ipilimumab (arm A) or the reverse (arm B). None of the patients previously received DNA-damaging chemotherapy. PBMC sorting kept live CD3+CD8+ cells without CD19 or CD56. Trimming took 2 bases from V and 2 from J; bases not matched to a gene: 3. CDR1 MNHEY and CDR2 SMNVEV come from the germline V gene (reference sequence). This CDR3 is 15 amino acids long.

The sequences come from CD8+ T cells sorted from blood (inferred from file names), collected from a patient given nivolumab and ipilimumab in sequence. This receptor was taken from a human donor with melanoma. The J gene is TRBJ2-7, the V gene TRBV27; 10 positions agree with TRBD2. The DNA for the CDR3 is TGTGCCAGCAGTTTAAGCGGGGGGGCCGCCTACGAGCAGTACTTC. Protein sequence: CASSLSGGAAYEQYF.